One and the same sample provided the 20 T cell receptor beta chains below, sequenced in a study of CD8 T cells in ankylosing spondylitis. TCRdb processed the 5' RACE reads anew with MiXCR; each CDR3 protein has one entry. The sample lists some 52,000 distinct CDR3 sequences; approximately 7.4% were seen once. Sequenced sample: blood, either unsorted or a sorted T cell fraction (not recorded which). The receptors originated from a female donor with ankylosing spondylitis or in good health (not recorded which).

This clonotype was seen ten or more times. CDR3 amino acids: CASSSGTGGVYGYTF. The CDR3 region has the DNA TGTGCCAGCAGCTCCGGGACAGGGGGCGTCTATGGCTACACCTTC. This chain connects TRBV7-3 to TRBJ1-2; 12 bases line up with TRBD1. The CDR3 length is 15 residues. Germline CDR1 and CDR2: SGHTA and FQGTGA. The V segment lost 4 bases and the J segment 4 bases; nucleotides outside the gene matches: 4.

This clonotype was seen ten or more times. CDR3 coding DNA: TGTGCCAGCAGCTTTGGGTGGGACAGGGGGGACAATGAGCAGTTCTTC. This sequence encodes CASSFGWDRGDNEQFF. This chain connects TRBV7-6 to TRBJ2-1; TRBD1 aligns across 11 bases. The CDR3 runs to 16 residues. Germline V gives CDR1 SGHVS, CDR2 FNYEAQ. V dropped 3 bases and J dropped 5; count of bases not matched to a gene: 6.

In its sample, this clonotype was seen many times. This sequence joins TRBV20-1 and TRBJ2-3, with D possibly matching TRBD1 (5 bases). There are 12 residues in the CDR3. CDR1 DFQATT and CDR2 SNEGSKA come from the germline V gene (reference sequence). CDR3 amino acids: CSVRQGLDTQYF. The CDR3 DNA follows: TGCAGCGTCCGGCAGGGATTAGATACGCAGTATTTT.

This clonotype was seen at least ten times. V and J are TRBV5-1 and TRBJ1-5, with 8 bases that match TRBD1. This CDR3 spans 15 amino acids. The V and J ends lost 2 bases and 4 bases, in that order; junction bases with no gene match: 5. Germline CDR1 is SGHRS and CDR2 is YFSETQ. The CDR3 nucleotides read TGCGCCAGCAGCTTCGGGGACAGGTCAAATCAGCCCCAGCATTTT. Amino acid sequence: CASSFGDRSNQPQHF. Looking up the rest from reference TRBV5-1 and TRBJ1-5 gives the full variable domain: KAGVTQTPRYLIKTRGQQVTLSCSPISGHRSVSWYQQTPGQGLQFLFEYFSETQRNKGNFPGRFSGRQFSNSRSEMNVSTLELGDSALYLCASSFGDRSNQPQHFGDGTRLSIL.

This clonotype has a count of ten or more. The rearrangement joins TRBV20-1 to TRBJ1-5; the D gene is possibly TRBD1 (6 bases). The V and J ends lost 7 bases and 4 bases respectively, with 14 bases between them. This CDR3 has 13 residues. Germline V gene lookup returns CDR1 DFQATT and CDR2 SNEGSKA (reference sequence). CDR3: CSVQGQGNQPQHF. CDR3 coding DNA: TGCAGTGTTCAGGGCCAGGGGAATCAGCCCCAGCATTTT.

The genes are TRBV14 and TRBJ2-5; 10 positions match TRBD1. Unmatched junction bases numbered 7, after V lost 4 bases and J lost 5 bases. Germline V CDR1 and CDR2: SGHDN, FVKESK. The CDR3 is made up of 15 amino acids. Here the CDR3 DNA reads TGTGCCAGCAGCCCCCTAGGACAGGGGGGCGAGACCCAGTACTTC. This encodes CASSPLGQGGETQYF.

This clonotype was detected only a few times. Germline is not matched at one junction end, which may reflect a read error. The V call is TRBV6-6, the J call TRBJ2-3; 7 positions agree with TRBD1. The CDR3 spans 13 residues. Germline CDR1 and CDR2: MNHNY and SVGAGI (reference sequence). Here the CDR3 reads CASLLGGTDMQYF. The CDR3 DNA sequence: TGTGCCAGCCTCTTAGGGGGCACAGATATGCAGTATTTT.

This clonotype occurred many times. This rearrangement joins TRBV7-9 to TRBJ2-1, with D possibly being TRBD1 (6 bases). Germline values: CDR1 SEHNR, CDR2 FQNEAQ (reference sequence). The V end was cut by 0 bases, the J end by 8 bases, with 11 bases between. This CDR3 spans 14 amino acids. CDR3 bases: TGTGCCAGCAGCTTAGCAATCAGGGGCGATGAGCAGTTCTTC. It yields the protein CASSLAIRGDEQFF.

This clonotype was counted many times. The chain uses TRBV20-1 and TRBJ2-2; possible D gene TRBD2, 6 bases. CDR1 DFQATT and CDR2 SNEGSKA come from the germline V gene (reference sequence). The CDR3 totals 16 residues. With 1 base removed from V and 6 bases from J, the gap between germline ends came to 18 bases. Here the CDR3 DNA reads TGCAGTGCTAGAGTCCACCGGGCTAGCGATGCCGGGGAGCTGTTTTTT. Its translation is CSARVHRASDAGELFF.

This clonotype came up many times. In nucleotides, the CDR3 is TGCAGCGTTGTCCTGGGGGGCAATCAGCCCCAGCATTTT. Protein sequence: CSVVLGGNQPQHF. J is TRBJ1-5 and V is TRBV29-1; the D gene is possibly TRBD1 (5 bases). Trimming removed 4 bases from V and 2 bases from J, with 9 bases in between. The CDR3 has 13 residues. Germline V gene data show CDR1 as SQVTM and CDR2 as ANQGSEA.

In its sample, this clonotype was seen many times. The chain couples TRBV5-1 to TRBJ2-1; 9 bases align to TRBD1. The germline V gene encodes CDR1 SGHRS and CDR2 YFSETQ. CDR3 length equals 16 residues. After removal of 1 base from V and 2 bases from J, the junction contained 4 bases not matched to a gene. The CDR3 coding sequence is TGCGCCAGCAGCTTGTTACAGGGGGCCCCCTACAATGAGCAGTTCTTC. Its translation is CASSLLQGAPYNEQFF.

This clonotype appeared many times. CDR3 residues: CASSLGRGYAGLADTQYF. The DNA for the CDR3 is TGCGCCAGCAGCTTGGGAAGGGGCTACGCAGGGCTTGCAGATACGCAGTATTTT. The chain has TRBV5-1 and TRBJ2-3, with a possible D match to TRBD1 (5 bases). The CDR3 spans 18 residues. Germline lookup yields CDR1 SGHRS and CDR2 YFSETQ. V dropped 0 bases and J dropped 4 bases, with 21 bases sitting between them.

This clonotype was counted at least ten times. The chain recombines TRBV20-1 with TRBJ1-1; D may be TRBD1 (6 bases). The CDR3 consists of 12 residues. The germline CDR1 and CDR2 sequences are DFQATT and SNEGSKA (reference sequence). V gave up 5 bases and J gave up 8 bases, with 15 bases separating them. Written as DNA, the CDR3 is TGCAGTGCTGAGGGGACACGCAACGAAGCTTTCTTT. Protein: CSAEGTRNEAFF.

This clonotype has a count of ten or more. The rearrangement uses TRBV7-6 and TRBJ2-1; D perhaps matches TRBD2 (6 bases). Germline V CDR1 and CDR2: SGHVS, FNYEAQ. The ends were cut back, 1 base at V and 6 bases at J, with 10 bases in the middle. The CDR3 has 14 residues. The CDR3 is CASSLEGLLNEQFF. DNA of the CDR3: TGTGCCAGCAGCTTAGAGGGACTCCTCAATGAGCAGTTCTTC.

The sample holds many counts of this clonotype. The chain has TRBV12-3 or TRBV12-4 and TRBJ2-7; 8 bases match TRBD2. The CDR3 is 12 residues long. The V and J ends lost 10 bases and 5 bases, in that order; junction bases with no gene match: 7. The CDR3 bases are TGTGCCAACGCGGGGGGTAGCAACGAGCAGTACGTC. Residues: CANAGGSNEQYV.

This clonotype was seen ten or more times. This chain joins TRBV12-3 or TRBV12-4 and TRBJ2-3; 9 bases are a match to TRBD1. Trimming cost V 4 bases and J 3 bases; bases outside gene matches: 8. The CDR3 spans 16 residues. The CDR3 DNA sequence: TGTGCCAGCAGTTCTTTACAGGGGGCGCGGACAGATACGCAGTATTTT. Translation: CASSSLQGARTDTQYF.

This clonotype was picked up many times. V and J are TRBV5-6 and TRBJ2-7; maybe TRBD2 (5 bases). Germline V CDR1 and CDR2: SGHDT, YYEEEE. V shed 0 bases and J shed 1 base, with 5 bases lying between them. CDR3 length: 13 residues. Here the CDR3 reads CASSLGESYEQYF. The CDR3 DNA is TGTGCCAGCAGCTTGGGGGAGTCCTACGAGCAGTACTTC.

By share, this clonotype ranks as medium-sized. The genes are TRBV10-3 and TRBJ2-7, with D possibly matching TRBD1 (6 bases). V lost 2 bases and J lost 5, with 10 bases in between. The V gene's germline CDR1 is ENHRY and CDR2 SYGVKD. CDR3 length: 13 residues. CDR3 in DNA: TGTGCCATCAGTGAGCCCAACAGGGACGAGCAGTACTTC. It translates to CAISEPNRDEQYF.

This clonotype was observed many times. The chain couples TRBV20-1 to TRBJ1-6; 9 bases match TRBD1. The CDR3 is 14 residues long. Germline V gene lookup returns CDR1 DFQATT and CDR2 SNEGSKA (reference sequence). V trimming: 3 bases; J trimming: 8 bases; junction bases outside the gene matches: 5. CDR3 in amino acids: CSASWGQGHSPLHF. The CDR3 coding sequence is TGCAGTGCTAGCTGGGGACAGGGCCATTCACCCCTCCACTTT.

In this sample, this clonotype turned up many times. The gene calls are TRBV11-2 and TRBJ2-3, with D possibly matching TRBD2 (5 bases). This CDR3 region has 14 residues. The germline gives CDR1 SGHAT, CDR2 FQNNGV. V was clipped by 1 base and J by 1 base, with 6 bases between them. Here the CDR3 DNA reads TGTGCCAGCAGCTTAGTGGAGGGCACAGATACGCAGTATTTT. Amino acids: CASSLVEGTDTQYF.